This T cell receptor beta chain derives from a study of OX40 agonist ivuxolimab in advanced cancers. The study, taken as a whole, reports: Both CD4+ and CD8+ T cell populations in blood had undergone clonal expansion by week 6 at 0.1 to 3.0 mg/kg.

Assay used: immunoSEQ multiplex PCR; TCRdb lists only in-frame clones, some missing. The sample contains about 120,000 clones, over 75% of which appear only once. Germline V gives CDR1 SEHNR, CDR2 FQNEAQ (reference sequence). The CDR3 loop spans 15 amino acids. V lost 5 bases, J lost 0 bases, and 5 bases stayed unmatched. Comment on this clone: The antigen is not known.

The source is an adult with an advanced solid tumor such as melanoma, head and neck, liver or kidney cancer. Sequenced here: CD4+ or CD8+ T cells sorted from blood, sampled in a trial of the OX40 agonist ivuxolimab. This chain joins TRBV7-9 and TRBJ2-3; 7 bases map to TRBD1. Here the CDR3 reads CASSLPGQSTDTQYF. The DNA of the CDR3 is TGTGCCAGCAGCCTACCGGGACAGAGCACAGATACGCAGTATTTT.